This is a list of T cell receptor beta chains from one sample in a study of OX40 agonist ivuxolimab in advanced cancers. Libraries were prepared by immunoSEQ multiplex PCR; TCRdb keeps only in-frame clonotypes and omits some of them. The table records 70,000 to 80,000 clones, around nine tenths of them present only once. Sequenced material: CD4+ or CD8+ T cells sorted from blood, taken in a trial of the OX40 agonist ivuxolimab. These receptors all come from an adult with an advanced solid tumor such as melanoma, head and neck, liver or kidney cancer. Both conserved end residues are part of each CDR3. The D gene is left open where the match is weak. Clone size, where shown, is once, few, many, or a class for clones that have expanded.

TGTGCCAGCAGCGTAGATCCTATTCAAGAGACCCAGTACTTC,CASSVDPIQETQYF,-,TRBJ2-5,TRBV9,-
TGTGCCAGCAGCGCCGGACAGGGGGCAAGAGATACGCAGTATTTT,CASSAGQGARDTQYF,TRBD1,TRBJ2-3,TRBV5-6,-
TGTGCCAGTACTCCAGCGGGGCACACAGATACGCAGTATTTT,CASTPAGHTDTQYF,TRBD2,TRBJ2-3,TRBV19,-
TGTGCCAGTAGTATAGCTACTAGCGGGAACACCGGGGAGCTGTTTTTT,CASSIATSGNTGELFF,TRBD2,TRBJ2-2,TRBV19,-
TGTGCCAGCTCCAGCTACCCGACAGGGGAAGGAAACACCATATATTTT,CASSSYPTGEGNTIYF,TRBD1,TRBJ1-3,TRBV25-1,-
TGTGCCAGCAGTGAAGGAAGTTCCAAAAACATTCAGTACTTC,CASSEGSSKNIQYF,-,TRBJ2-4,TRBV6-1,-
TGTGCCAGCAGCTTATTTGGGACAGGGGCCGGAAACACCATATATTTT,CASSLFGTGAGNTIYF,TRBD1,TRBJ1-3,TRBV11-3,-
TGTGCCAGCAGCATTGACCGGGAGACCCAGTACTTC,CASSIDRETQYF,-,TRBJ2-5,TRBV11-2,once
TGTGCCAGTAGTATACAGGGGGCAGATACGCAGTATTTT,CASSIQGADTQYF,TRBD1,TRBJ2-3,TRBV19,-
TGTGCCAGCAGTGAATGGATGGGCGGATACACAGATACGCAGTATTTT,CASSEWMGGYTDTQYF,-,TRBJ2-3,TRBV6-1,-
TGTGCCAGCAGTTCACTATATGGCTACACCTTC,CASSSLYGYTF,-,TRBJ1-2,TRBV6-6,-
TGTGCCACCCAAGGGGCTAGCAGGCTTGGCACAGATACGCAGTATTTT,CATQGASRLGTDTQYF,-,TRBJ2-3,TRBV5-8,-
TGTGCCAGCACCAAGTCCGGTGGGGACACTGAAGCTTTCTTT,CASTKSGGDTEAFF,-,TRBJ1-1,TRBV6-5,few
TGCGCCAGCAGCTTCCAGGGATCCTACAATGAGCAGTTCTTC,CASSFQGSYNEQFF,-,TRBJ2-1,TRBV5-1,few
TGTGCCAGTAGTGTCGTAGGGGGGACCCAGTACTTC,CASSVVGGTQYF,-,TRBJ2-5,TRBV19,-
TGTGCCAGCAGCCCGCCGAGACAGGGGTTAACGATCAGGGAGCTGTTTTTT,CASSPPRQGLTIRELFF,TRBD1,TRBJ2-2,TRBV5-5,-
TGTGCCAGTAGCAACCTTATGTCGATGAACAATCAGCCCCAGCATTTT,CASSNLMSMNNQPQHF,-,TRBJ1-5,TRBV19,-
TGTGCCAGCAGCGCCGGCGGACTGACCGGGGAGACCCAGTACTTC,CASSAGGLTGETQYF,-,TRBJ2-5,TRBV9,-
TGTGCCAGCAGCTTAGCTGCCGGGCAGGGGACCTTTTTC,CASSLAAGQGTFF,-,TRBJ1-2,TRBV7-6,-
TGTGCCAGCAGTGGAGCTGGGAGCGGCGATGAGCAGTTCTTC,CASSGAGSGDEQFF,-,TRBJ2-1,TRBV6-1,-
TGTGCCAGCAGCCAAGGGACTTCTCCCTCGGAGCAGTACTTC,CASSQGTSPSEQYF,-,TRBJ2-7,TRBV14,-
TGTGCCAGCAGCCTTGACAGGGGGCGTCTCTATGGCTACACCTTC,CASSLDRGRLYGYTF,TRBD1,TRBJ1-2,TRBV7-2,-
TGCAGCGTTGATGCAGCAGGGGGCGCGGGTGGCTACACCTTC,CSVDAAGGAGGYTF,TRBD1,TRBJ1-2,TRBV29-1,-
TGTGCCATCAGTGATTTGGGACAGGGTATGGGTGAAGCTTTCTTT,CAISDLGQGMGEAFF,TRBD1,TRBJ1-1,TRBV10-3,-
TGTGCCAGCTCACCACGCCCTAGCGGGAGCTCTTATGAGCAGTTCTTC,CASSPRPSGSSYEQFF,TRBD2,TRBJ2-1,TRBV18,-